This T cell receptor beta chain originates from a study of blood T cell repertoires in COVID-19. The germline V gene encodes CDR1 LNHDA and CDR2 SQIVND (reference sequence). The CDR3 sequence is 15 residues long. Trimming removed 5 bases from V and 6 bases from J; junction bases left unmatched: 13. The assay was immunoSEQ multiplex PCR, and TCRdb's table has in-frame clones only and misses some. Here the sample spans about 210,000 clones, 70% to 85% being singletons. The source is a man aged 35-49 years who had recovered from COVID-19. The sequenced material came from peripheral blood. The chain links TRBV19 to TRBJ2-7, with TRBD1 identical over 7 bases. CDR3 coding DNA: TGTGCCAGTAGTCTCTCGACAGGGCTATTGGGCGAGCAGTACTTC. Amino acid sequence: CASSLSTGLLGEQYF.